The 10 T cell receptor beta chains listed next were all sequenced from one sample in a study of T cell responses to AZD1222 COVID-19 vaccine. Sequencing used immunoSEQ multiplex PCR; TCRdb keeps in-frame clones, though not all of them. The sample has some 130,000 clones, approximately 85% seen once. The specimen was peripheral blood, collected 28 days after the second dose of the MenACWY control vaccine. Every receptor here comes from an adult who received the MenACWY meningococcal vaccine as a control.

This chain links TRBV19 with TRBJ1-5; 10 bases agree with TRBD1. Germline lookup yields CDR1 LNHDA and CDR2 SQIVND (reference sequence). The junction had 2 bases not matched to a gene; V was cut back by 5 bases and J by 1 base. This CDR3 is 15 amino acids long. The CDR3 sequence is CASSQDRGSNQPQHF. Written as DNA, the CDR3 is TGTGCCAGTAGTCAGGACAGGGGGAGCAATCAGCCCCAGCATTTT.

The chain has TRBV28 and TRBJ2-6; D is tentatively TRBD1 or TRBD2 (5 bases each). The V and J ends lost 1 base and 3 bases respectively, with 16 bases between them. Per the germline V gene, CDR1 is MDHEN and CDR2 is SYDVKM. The length of the CDR3 is 18 residues. This chain's CDR3 is CASSLLGDALYGANVLTF. The CDR3 bases are TGTGCCAGCAGTTTATTAGGGGACGCCTTGTATGGGGCCAACGTCCTGACTTTC.

This chain uses TRBV4-1 with TRBJ1-3; D gene uncertain. The V and J ends lost 8 bases and 0 bases respectively, with 11 bases between them. Germline CDR1 MGHRA, CDR2 YSYEKL. There are 14 residues in the CDR3. The CDR3 coding sequence is TGCGCCAGCCGCGCTATATTCTCTGGAAACACCATATATTTT. This gives the protein CASRAIFSGNTIYF.

This chain joins TRBV19 and TRBJ2-4, with a weak D call TRBD1 (6 bases). V was trimmed by 2 bases and J by 10 bases, leaving 15 bases between them. Germline V CDR1 and CDR2: LNHDA, SQIVND (reference sequence). The CDR3 spans 14 residues. The DNA of the CDR3 is TGTGCCAGTAGTATACGAGACCAGGGGTGGATTCAGTACTTC. It yields the protein CASSIRDQGWIQYF.

The chain joins TRBV28 to TRBJ2-3; 7 nucleotides agree with TRBD1. CDR3 length: 16 residues. V lost 4 bases, J lost 1 base, and 8 bases stayed unmatched. Per the germline V gene, CDR1 is MDHEN and CDR2 is SYDVKM. The CDR3 DNA reads as TGTGCCAGCAGTTATTCAACAGGGGCTGGCACAGATACGCAGTATTTT. Amino acid sequence: CASSYSTGAGTDTQYF.

This chain connects TRBV5-1 to TRBJ2-2, with no clear D. This CDR3 region has 13 residues. V lost 1 base and J lost 4, with 5 bases in between. Germline V lookup: CDR1 SGHRS, CDR2 YFSETQ. The CDR3 sequence: CASSLSPTGELFF. The DNA for the CDR3 is TGCGCCAGCAGCTTGTCACCCACCGGGGAGCTGTTTTTT.

The gene calls are TRBV4-1 and TRBJ2-1; 7 bases map to TRBD1. Germline V gene data show CDR1 as MGHRA and CDR2 as YSYEKL. This CDR3 has 14 amino acids. The V gene end was trimmed by 1 base and the J gene end by 8 bases; junction bases not matched to a gene: 5. The CDR3 DNA sequence: TGCGCCAGCAGCCAAGCCGGGACAGTGCATGAGCAGTTCTTC. Residues: CASSQAGTVHEQFF.

This chain uses TRBV3-1 (or the pseudogene TRBV3-2) with TRBJ1-2; D gene unclear. The CDR3 has 13 amino acids. Germline V CDR1 and CDR2: LGHDT, YNNKEL (reference sequence). Trimming stripped 1 base from V and 1 base from J, with 4 bases between. The CDR3 reads CASSQVGNYGYTF. For the CDR3, the DNA is TGTGCCAGCAGCCAAGTGGGTAACTATGGCTACACCTTC.

This chain joins TRBV5-1 and TRBJ1-5; D gene ambiguous. V gave up 1 base and J gave up 0 bases, with 8 bases separating them. Germline loops: CDR1 SGHRS, CDR2 YFSETQ. The CDR3 runs to 15 residues. CDR3 nucleotides: TGCGCCAGCAGCTTGTCTGGTTATAGCAATCAGCCCCAGCATTTT. It is translated as CASSLSGYSNQPQHF.

The chain has TRBV5-6 and TRBJ1-6; D may be TRBD1 (5 bases). The CDR3 extends over 16 amino acids. Trimming cost V 2 bases and J 5 bases, with 14 bases left between them. The germline CDR1 and CDR2 sequences are SGHDT and YYEEEE. As DNA, the CDR3 is TGTGCCAGCAGCTTAGCTCCAGGGTTCGATAATTCACCCCTCCACTTT. This gives the protein CASSLAPGFDNSPLHF.